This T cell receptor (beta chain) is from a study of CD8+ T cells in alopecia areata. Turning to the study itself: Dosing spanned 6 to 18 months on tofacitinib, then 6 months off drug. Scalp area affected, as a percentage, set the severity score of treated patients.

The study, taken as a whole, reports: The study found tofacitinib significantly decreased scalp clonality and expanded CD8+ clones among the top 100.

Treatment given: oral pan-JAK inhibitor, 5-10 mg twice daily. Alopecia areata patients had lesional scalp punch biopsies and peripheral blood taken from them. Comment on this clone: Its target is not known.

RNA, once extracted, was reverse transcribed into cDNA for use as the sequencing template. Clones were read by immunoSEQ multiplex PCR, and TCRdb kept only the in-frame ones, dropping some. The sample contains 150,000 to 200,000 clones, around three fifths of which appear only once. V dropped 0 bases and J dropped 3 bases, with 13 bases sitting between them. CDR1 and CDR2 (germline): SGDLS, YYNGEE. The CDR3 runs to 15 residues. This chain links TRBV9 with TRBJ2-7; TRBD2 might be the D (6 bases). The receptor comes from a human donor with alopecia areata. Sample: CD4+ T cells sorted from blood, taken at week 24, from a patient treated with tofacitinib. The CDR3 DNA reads TGTGCCAGCAGCGTAGAGCCTAGCGCATACTACGAGCAGTACTTC. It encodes CASSVEPSAYYEQYF.